The 2 T cell receptor beta chains listed next were all sequenced from one sample in a study of Graves' ophthalmopathy and Graves' hyperthyroidism. For repertoire sequencing, the TCR beta CDR3 regions were amplified from RNA transcripts. The workflow started with a first-round RT-PCR run with HTBI primers and then moved on to a second-round multiplex PCR. TCRdb passed the multiplex PCR reads through MiXCR, listing each CDR3 protein once. Of 200,000 to 250,000 distinct CDR3 sequences detected, about a fifth appear once; the ten largest clones hold 43%. The specimen was peripheral blood. The receptor set was obtained from a woman between 45 and 65 years old with Graves' ophthalmopathy.

This clonotype appeared a few times. J is TRBJ1-3 and V is TRBV9; possibly TRBD1 for D (6 bases). The CDR3 length is 15 residues. V was trimmed by 3 bases and J by 3 bases, leaving 13 bases between them. The germline V gene encodes CDR1 SGDLS and CDR2 YYNGEE. The DNA of the CDR3 is TGTGCCAGCAGCGCCAGCAGGGGCGGTGGAAACACCATATATTTT. Translated: CASSASRGGGNTIYF.

This clonotype turned up a few times. The CDR3 nucleotides are TGTGCCAGCACGGCGGGACTAGCAATCGCCGGGGAGCTGTTTTTT. Translating gives CASTAGLAIAGELFF. V gene TRBV3-1 combines with J gene TRBJ2-2; TRBD2 agrees at 9 bases. Per germline, CDR1 LGHDT and CDR2 YNNKEL (reference sequence). The CDR3 has 15 amino acids. V was pared by 7 bases and J by 6 bases, with 9 bases of the junction left unmatched. The variable domain in full, with the rest retrieved from reference TRBV3-1 and TRBJ2-2, is DTAVSQTPKYLVTQMGNDKSIKCEQNLGHDTMYWYKQDSKKFLKIMFSYNNKELIINETVPNRFSPKSPDKAHLNLHINSLELGDSAVYFCASTAGLAIAGELFFGEGSRLTVL.